A selection of T cell receptor beta chains follows, all from one sample in a study of shared clonotypes between healthy human individuals. Some clones are missing from TCRdb's copy, which holds only in-frame ones; the method was immunoSEQ multiplex PCR. Here the sample spans over 2 million clones, roughly 94% being singletons. The sequenced sample was naive CD8+ T cells sorted from blood. These receptors were obtained from a man between 18 and 35 years old in good health. The CDR3 runs from the conserved cysteine through the conserved F or W. The order of the fields is clone size, D gene, V gene, J gene, CDR3 DNA, CDR3 protein. D genes are given only for firm matches. Expanded clones get a size class; other rows say once, few or many, or leave the size out.

size: NA; D: TRBD2; V: TRBV11-2; J: TRBJ2-1; DNA: TGTGCCAGCAGCTTAGGGCTAGCGGGGGCCAAATTTTACAATGAGCAGTTCTTC; CDR3: CASSLGLAGAKFYNEQFF
size: NA; D: NA; V: TRBV4-1; J: TRBJ2-4; DNA: TGCGCCAGCAGCCAAGATCGACCGGGTTCAGGTGACATTCAGTACTTC; CDR3: CASSQDRPGSGDIQYF
size: few; D: NA; V: TRBV12-5; J: TRBJ1-5; DNA: TGTGCTAGTGGCCAGAATCAGCCCCAGCATTTT; CDR3: CASGQNQPQHF
size: NA; D: NA; V: TRBV7-3; J: TRBJ2-1; DNA: TGTGCCAGCAGCCGTCTAGCAGGGGAGGGTGAGCAGTTCTTC; CDR3: CASSRLAGEGEQFF
size: NA; D: NA; V: TRBV4-2; J: TRBJ2-7; DNA: TGTGCCAGCAGCCATGCCCCAGGGACTTTCGAGCAGTACTTC; CDR3: CASSHAPGTFEQYF
size: NA; D: TRBD2; V: TRBV27; J: TRBJ2-1; DNA: TGTGCCAGCAGTCCGGGACTAGCGGGAGGGCCGCCGTTTGGGCAGTTCTTC; CDR3: CASSPGLAGGPPFGQFF
size: NA; D: TRBD2; V: TRBV6-1; J: TRBJ2-3; DNA: TGTGCCAGCAGTGAAGAGGCGGGAGCGGGGTGGGATACGCAGTATTTT; CDR3: CASSEEAGAGWDTQYF
size: NA; D: NA; V: TRBV10-3; J: TRBJ2-7; DNA: TGTGCCATCAGTCCTCTCACAAGCTCCTACGAGCAGTACTTC; CDR3: CAISPLTSSYEQYF
size: NA; D: TRBD1; V: TRBV7-9; J: TRBJ1-2; DNA: TGTGCCAGCAGCTTAGGACCCGGACAGGAGTGGGGCTACACCTTC; CDR3: CASSLGPGQEWGYTF
size: NA; D: NA; V: TRBV12-5; J: TRBJ1-5; DNA: TGTGCTAGTGGCTTAGATCAGCCCCAGCATTTT; CDR3: CASGLDQPQHF
size: NA; D: NA; V: TRBV30; J: TRBJ1-1; DNA: TGTGCCTGGCAGGTGGGAGGAACTGAAGCTTTCTTT; CDR3: CAWQVGGTEAFF
size: NA; D: TRBD1; V: TRBV4-2; J: TRBJ1-1; DNA: TGTGCCACCTCCCGACAGGGTTCTCCTGAAGCTTTCTTT; CDR3: CATSRQGSPEAFF
size: NA; D: TRBD2; V: TRBV13; J: TRBJ2-7; DNA: TGTGCCAGCAGCCAAGGGCTAGCGGACTACGAGCAGTACTTC; CDR3: CASSQGLADYEQYF
size: NA; D: NA; V: TRBV30; J: TRBJ1-5; DNA: TGTGCCTGGAGTGGAGGACAGATTAGCAATCAGCCCCAGCATTTT; CDR3: CAWSGGQISNQPQHF
size: NA; D: NA; V: TRBV13; J: TRBJ2-7; DNA: TGTGCCAGCAGCTTGGGTCTCGCTAAGGAGGAGCAGTACTTC; CDR3: CASSLGLAKEEQYF
size: NA; D: NA; V: TRBV6-5; J: TRBJ2-7; DNA: TGTGCCAGCAGTCCCACGGGGTGGGAGGAGCAGTACTTC; CDR3: CASSPTGWEEQYF
size: NA; D: NA; V: TRBV9; J: TRBJ2-4; DNA: TGTGCCAGCAGCGTAATCCAGACCAAAAACATTCAGTACTTC; CDR3: CASSVIQTKNIQYF
size: once; D: NA; V: TRBV2; J: TRBJ2-7; DNA: TGTGCCAGCATCGGGGGAGACTCCTACGAGCAGTACTTC; CDR3: CASIGGDSYEQYF
size: NA; D: NA; V: TRBV19; J: TRBJ1-6; DNA: TGTGCCAGTAGCTGGACCGAGGGTAATTCACCCCTCCACTTT; CDR3: CASSWTEGNSPLHF
size: NA; D: TRBD1; V: TRBV28; J: TRBJ2-7; DNA: TGTGCCAGCAGGGGGTGGACAGGGCTCGTCGAGCAGTACTTC; CDR3: CASRGWTGLVEQYF
size: NA; D: NA; V: TRBV4-1; J: TRBJ1-2; DNA: TGCGCCAGCAGCCGAACAGGGATTAGCGATGGCTACACCTTC; CDR3: CASSRTGISDGYTF
size: NA; D: NA; V: TRBV4-1; J: TRBJ1-4; DNA: TGCGCCAGCAGCCTTCCGGGCCGGGAGTCCCAAATTAACGCAACTAATGAAAAACTGTTTTTT; CDR3: CASSLPGRESQINATNEKLFF
size: NA; D: TRBD1; V: TRBV29-1; J: TRBJ1-2; DNA: TGCAGCGTTGACCAGGACAGGTTACCCTATGGCTACACCTTC; CDR3: CSVDQDRLPYGYTF
size: NA; D: TRBD1; V: TRBV28; J: TRBJ2-7; DNA: TGTGCCAGCAGTCAGCCAGGGGGCGGTTCCTACGAGCAGTACTTC; CDR3: CASSQPGGGSYEQYF
size: NA; D: TRBD1; V: TRBV2; J: TRBJ1-1; DNA: TGTGCCAGCAGGGACAGGGGCCAGGCTGAAGCTTTCTTT; CDR3: CASRDRGQAEAFF
size: NA; D: TRBD2; V: TRBV7-2; J: TRBJ2-3; DNA: TGTGCCAGCAGCTCACCAATAGCGGGGACCACAGATACGCAGTATTTT; CDR3: CASSSPIAGTTDTQYF